These 29 T cell receptor beta chains were all obtained from the same sample, sequenced in a study of beta chain features in type 1 diabetes. What was sequenced were expressed TCRB transcripts, since all of the isolated RNA had been reverse transcribed. TCRdb keeps only in-frame clones here, not all; method: immunoSEQ multiplex PCR. This table has fewer than 350,000 clones, 8% appearing once. Input material: central memory CD4+ T cells from blood. The source of these receptors is a woman younger than 35 in good health.

CDR3 in amino acids: CASSRAVDRRTDTQYF. Written as DNA, the CDR3 is TGTGCCAGCAGCCGGGCCGTCGACAGACGTACAGATACGCAGTATTTT. The rearrangement uses TRBV5-6 and TRBJ2-3; a weak D match, TRBD1 (5 bases). Germline V CDR1 and CDR2: SGHDT, YYEEEE. Between the trimmed V and J ends, which lost 4 bases and 3 bases, there was a span of 18 bases. The CDR3 consists of 16 residues. Drawing the rest from reference TRBV5-6 and TRBJ2-3, the complete variable domain is DAGVTQSPTHLIKTRGQQVTLRCSPKSGHDTVSWYQQALGQGPQFIFQYYEEEERQRGNFPDRFSGHQFPNYSSELNVNALLLGDSALYLCASSRAVDRRTDTQYFGPGTRLTVL.

This chain connects TRBV7-8 to TRBJ2-7, with a possible D match to TRBD2 (5 bases). V was shortened by 2 bases and J by 3 bases, with 11 bases between the two germline ends. Germline V gene lookup returns CDR1 SGHVS and CDR2 FQNEAQ. The CDR3 covers 14 residues. CDR3 amino acids: CASSLIPRGYEQYF. In nucleotides, the CDR3 is TGTGCCAGCAGCTTAATCCCCCGGGGCTACGAGCAGTACTTC.

The rearrangement links TRBV5-4 to TRBJ2-3; possible D gene TRBD1, 6 bases. Germline assignment: CDR1 SGHNT and CDR2 YYREEE (reference sequence). The CDR3 contains 14 residues. V was shortened by 9 bases and J by 4 bases, with 18 bases between the two germline ends. The CDR3 region has the DNA TGTGCCATCGTGGCGGGTGGGGGCCCAGATACGCAGTATTTT. Translating gives CAIVAGGGPDTQYF.

This clone was seen repeatedly, ten times or more. The V gene is TRBV5-6, the J gene TRBJ1-1; TRBD1 might be the D (5 bases). The V and J ends lost 5 bases and 4 bases respectively, with 24 bases between them. The CDR3 loop spans 17 amino acids. CDR1 and CDR2 (germline): SGHDT, YYEEEE. The CDR3 DNA sequence: TGTGCCAGCAGGGATTGGGGGTCTTTAGTAGCGACCACTGAAGCTTTCTTT. This sequence encodes CASRDWGSLVATTEAFF.

This clone was recorded a few times. Other DNA sequences in the sample encode the same CDR3. This CDR3 is CASSSQGPQETQYF. The CDR3 DNA sequence: TGCGCCAGCAGCTCACAGGGCCCGCAAGAGACCCAGTACTTC. The chain is built from TRBV5-1 and TRBJ2-5; TRBD1 might be the D (6 bases). Trimming pared 3 bases from V and 2 bases from J, leaving 11 bases between. This CDR3 spans 14 amino acids. CDR1 is SGHRS, CDR2 YFSETQ, per germline.

V gene TRBV30 combines with J gene TRBJ1-6, with D possibly TRBD1 on 5 matching bases. The germline V and J ends were trimmed by 2 bases and 13 bases, with 18 bases remaining between them. The CDR3 covers 14 residues. Germline CDR1 is GTSNPN and CDR2 is SVGIG (reference sequence). The CDR3 DNA follows: TGTGCCTGGAGTCCGCGGCAGGGCGGGAGCCCCCTCCACTTT. Translating gives CAWSPRQGGSPLHF.

The rearrangement uses TRBV5-6 and TRBJ1-1, with 7 bases that match TRBD1. The junction had 5 bases not matched to a gene; V was cut back by 3 bases and J by 3 bases. CDR3 length equals 14 residues. Germline loops: CDR1 SGHDT, CDR2 YYEEEE. The CDR3 protein is CASSSTDRDTEAFF. The CDR3 nucleotides are TGTGCCAGCAGCTCTACCGACAGGGACACTGAAGCTTTCTTT. The complete variable domain, with remaining parts taken from reference TRBV5-6 and TRBJ1-1, reads DAGVTQSPTHLIKTRGQQVTLRCSPKSGHDTVSWYQQALGQGPQFIFQYYEEEERQRGNFPDRFSGHQFPNYSSELNVNALLLGDSALYLCASSSTDRDTEAFFGQGTRLTVV.

This clone was seen repeatedly, ten times or more. This chain links TRBV7-2 with TRBJ1-1; D unclear. The CDR3 runs to 15 residues. V was clipped by 1 base and J by 0 bases, with 9 bases between them. Germline CDR1 reads SGHTA; CDR2 reads FQGNSA. The CDR3 reads CASSLGASMNTEAFF. DNA of the CDR3: TGTGCCAGCAGCTTAGGTGCCAGTATGAACACTGAAGCTTTCTTT. Complete variable domain (other parts from reference TRBV7-2 and TRBJ1-1): GAGVSQSPSNKVTEKGKDVELRCDPISGHTALYWYRQSLGQGLEFLIYFQGNSAPDKSGLPSDRFSAERTGGSVSTLTIQRTQQEDSAVYLCASSLGASMNTEAFFGQGTRLTVV.

This clone was observed a handful of times. This rearrangement joins TRBV9 to TRBJ1-5; perhaps TRBD1 as D (6 bases). Deletions cut 4 bases from V and 6 bases from J, with 14 bases between. Germline CDR1 SGDLS, CDR2 YYNGEE. The CDR3 extends over 14 amino acids. CDR3 bases: TGTGCCAGCAGCCCCAGGGGCGACGGTCAGCCCCAGCATTTT. Residues: CASSPRGDGQPQHF.

This clone was seen only a few times. The chain couples TRBV6-5 to TRBJ1-3; D unresolved. This CDR3 spans 15 amino acids. Germline lookup yields CDR1 MNHEY and CDR2 SVGAGI. Trimming cost V 0 bases and J 0 bases, with 6 bases left between them. The chain's CDR3 is CASSYSYSSGNTIYF. The DNA of the CDR3 is TGTGCCAGCAGTTACTCTTACAGCTCTGGAAACACCATATATTTT.

The sample holds a few counts of this clone. DNA of the CDR3: TGTGCCAGCAGCTCCCGGCCCGGACCGACTAACTATGGCTACACCTTC. This codes for CASSSRPGPTNYGYTF. The rearrangement uses TRBV21-1 and TRBJ1-2. TRBV21-1 is assigned pseudogene status. This CDR3 region has 16 residues.

This clone has only a few counts. This chain joins TRBV11-3 and TRBJ2-3; tentative D call: TRBD2 (5 bases). This CDR3 is 13 amino acids long. Trimming shortened V by 5 bases and J by 9 bases, and 15 bases separated the two germline ends. Germline V gene lookup returns CDR1 SGHNT and CDR2 YENEEA. The CDR3 region is CASSPGGSGTQYF. In DNA, the CDR3 is TGTGCCAGCAGCCCAGGAGGAAGCGGAACGCAGTATTTT. Supplemented by reference TRBV11-3 and TRBJ2-3, the full variable domain reads EAGVVQSPRYKIIEKKQPVAFWCNPISGHNTLYWYLQNLGQGPELLIRYENEEAVDDSQLPKDRFSAERLKGVDSTLKIQPAELGDSAVYLCASSPGGSGTQYFGPGTRLTVL.

This clone showed up just a few times. The V and J genes are TRBV5-1 and TRBJ1-4; D is unclear. This CDR3 has 13 residues. The germline V gene encodes CDR1 SGHRS and CDR2 YFSETQ. The V end lost 0 bases, the J end lost 8 bases, and 8 bases lay between the germline ends. Here the CDR3 reads CASSLAPDEKLFF. CDR3 DNA: TGCGCCAGCAGCTTGGCACCCGACGAAAAACTGTTTTTT.

CDR3 bases: TGTGCCAGCAGTACGGGGTATGGCTACACCTTC. Amino acid sequence: CASSTGYGYTF. The V gene is TRBV27, the J gene TRBJ1-2; unclear D gene. The germline V and J ends were trimmed by 5 bases and 5 bases, with 6 bases remaining between them. Germline CDR1 reads MNHEY; CDR2 reads SMNVEV (reference sequence). The CDR3 runs to 11 residues.

This clone was detected ten times or more. V is TRBV5-1 and J is TRBJ2-1; D is uncertain. Deletions cut 5 bases from V and 0 bases from J, with 6 bases between. The CDR3 extends over 13 amino acids. Looked up from germline, CDR1 is SGHRS and CDR2 is YFSETQ. CDR3 nucleotide sequence: TGCGCCAGCAGGGGGTCCTCCTACAATGAGCAGTTCTTC. This sequence encodes CASRGSSYNEQFF.

This clone was observed many times. This chain connects TRBV7-2 to TRBJ1-1, with D perhaps TRBD1 (6 bases). The V end lost 6 bases, the J end lost 4 bases, and 18 bases lay between the germline ends. This CDR3 spans 15 amino acids. CDR1 and CDR2 (germline): SGHTA, FQGNSA. CDR3 region: CASRPPHRVGTEAFF. The CDR3 coding sequence is TGTGCCAGCAGGCCTCCTCACAGGGTGGGCACTGAAGCTTTCTTT.

In its sample, this clone was seen a few times. The chain carries TRBV6-5 and TRBJ1-2; D gene unclear. The germline V and J ends were trimmed by 4 bases and 5 bases, with 8 bases remaining between them. The length of the CDR3 is 12 residues. The V gene's germline CDR1 is MNHEY and CDR2 SVGAGI. The CDR3 region has the DNA TGTGCCAGCAGTTTCGAGAAATATGGCTACACCTTC. Translating gives CASSFEKYGYTF.

This rearrangement joins TRBV30 to TRBJ1-2; the D is unclear. The CDR3 is made up of 14 amino acids. Germline values: CDR1 GTSNPN, CDR2 SVGIG (reference sequence). Trimming took 5 bases from V and 6 from J, leaving 19 bases between them. The CDR3 spells CAWAPSTGWNGYTF. CDR3 DNA: TGTGCCTGGGCCCCTTCCACGGGGTGGAATGGCTACACCTTC.

This chain uses TRBV7-6 with TRBJ2-1; tentatively, D is TRBD2 (6 bases). CDR3 size: 15 residues. The germline V gene has CDR1 SGHVS and CDR2 FNYEAQ. Trimming stripped 1 base from V and 10 bases from J, with 17 bases between. The CDR3 region has the DNA TGTGCCAGCAGCTTAGTCGGAGCCTCCGGAGGGGAGCAGTTCTTC. Protein sequence: CASSLVGASGGEQFF.

This clone was seen more than once but under ten times. The V and J genes are TRBV19 and TRBJ2-7; TRBD1 agrees at 9 bases. This CDR3 contains 13 residues. In germline, CDR1 is LNHDA, CDR2 SQIVND (reference sequence). Trimming at V came to 5 bases and at J to 6 bases, leaving 5 bases not matched to a gene. CDR3 residues: CASSGTGFSEQYF. In DNA form, the CDR3 reads TGTGCCAGTAGTGGGACAGGGTTCAGCGAGCAGTACTTC.

The chain has TRBV7-2 and TRBJ1-1; 10 bases map to TRBD1. J lost 2 bases, V lost 5 bases, and 14 bases had no gene match. CDR1 and CDR2 from the germline V gene are SGHTA and FQGNSA. This CDR3 is built from 18 residues. CDR3 in DNA: TGTGCCAGCAGCCAAGATCGCGGACAGGGGGTTGGTAACACTGAAGCTTTCTTT. Translation gives CASSQDRGQGVGNTEAFF.

The table lists this clone with a few counts. The genes are TRBV19 and TRBJ1-2, with 7 positions matching TRBD1. Per germline, CDR1 LNHDA and CDR2 SQIVND (reference sequence). CDR3 length: 15 residues. The V segment lost 4 bases and the J segment 3 bases; nucleotides outside the gene matches: 8. The DNA of the CDR3 is TGTGCCAGTAGTAATGACAGGGAGACCTACTATGGCTACACCTTC. Amino acid sequence: CASSNDRETYYGYTF.

J is TRBJ1-2 and V is TRBV7-2, with 10 bases fitting TRBD1. Germline assignment: CDR1 SGHTA and CDR2 FQGNSA. CDR3 length equals 17 residues. J lost 4 bases, V lost 2 bases, and 10 bases had no gene match. The CDR3 DNA reads as TGTGCCAGCAGCTTATATTCTGGGACAGGGGCTCCCTATGGCTACACCTTC. It encodes CASSLYSGTGAPYGYTF.

The sample holds many counts of this clone. The gene calls are TRBV21-1 and TRBJ2-1; the D call of TRBD1 is as the table states it, not checked on the DNA. TRBV21-1 is designated a pseudogene. The CDR3 covers 15 residues. The CDR3 reads CASSNRQSSYNEQFF. CDR3 bases: TGTGCCAGCAGCAACCGACAAAGCTCCTACAATGAGCAGTTCTTC.

A few counts support this clone. J is TRBJ2-2 and V is TRBV4-2, with TRBD1 identical over 8 bases. V lost 1 base, J lost 3 bases, and 7 bases stayed unmatched. This CDR3 spans 17 amino acids. CDR1 is LGHNA and CDR2 is YNFKEQ in the germline V gene. In DNA form, the CDR3 reads TGTGCCAGCAGCCAAGCTCCAGGGGGCTTGTACACCGGGGAGCTGTTTTTT. The encoded protein is CASSQAPGGLYTGELFF.

This clone has a count of ten or more. The CDR3 region is CATSRDLVAEAFF. The CDR3 DNA reads TGTGCCACCAGCAGAGATCTAGTCGCTGAAGCTTTCTTT. The V call is TRBV15, the J call TRBJ1-1; D remains unclear. Germline V gene data show CDR1 as LNHNV and CDR2 as YYDKDF (reference sequence). This CDR3 is 13 amino acids long. V gave up 0 bases and J gave up 6 bases, with 8 bases separating them.

This chain links TRBV27 with TRBJ1-3; 7 nucleotides match TRBD1. The V gene end was trimmed by 5 bases and the J gene end by 4 bases; junction bases not matched to a gene: 14. Germline CDR1 is MNHEY and CDR2 is SMNVEV (reference sequence). The CDR3 has 17 residues. This chain's CDR3 is CASSPATGQKRGNTIYF. The DNA of the CDR3 is TGTGCCAGCAGTCCTGCGACAGGGCAAAAACGGGGAAACACCATATATTTT.

This rearrangement joins TRBV4-2 to TRBJ2-7; TRBD2 might be the D (6 bases). Germline V gene data show CDR1 as LGHNA and CDR2 as YNFKEQ. V was clipped by 1 base and J by 1 base, with 11 bases between them. The CDR3 extends over 15 amino acids. Here the CDR3 reads CASSQVGAGSYEQYV. CDR3 DNA: TGTGCCAGCAGCCAAGTAGGGGCGGGATCCTACGAGCAGTACGTC.

The chain recombines TRBV5-4 with TRBJ2-1; 7 nucleotides agree with TRBD1. This CDR3 is built from 15 residues. The J segment lost 4 bases and the V segment lost 4 bases, leaving 8 bases of the junction unmatched. The V gene's germline CDR1 is SGHNT and CDR2 YYREEE (reference sequence). The CDR3 here is CASSADRLNYNEQFF. The DNA of the CDR3 is TGTGCCAGCAGCGCGGACAGGTTGAATTACAATGAGCAGTTCTTC.